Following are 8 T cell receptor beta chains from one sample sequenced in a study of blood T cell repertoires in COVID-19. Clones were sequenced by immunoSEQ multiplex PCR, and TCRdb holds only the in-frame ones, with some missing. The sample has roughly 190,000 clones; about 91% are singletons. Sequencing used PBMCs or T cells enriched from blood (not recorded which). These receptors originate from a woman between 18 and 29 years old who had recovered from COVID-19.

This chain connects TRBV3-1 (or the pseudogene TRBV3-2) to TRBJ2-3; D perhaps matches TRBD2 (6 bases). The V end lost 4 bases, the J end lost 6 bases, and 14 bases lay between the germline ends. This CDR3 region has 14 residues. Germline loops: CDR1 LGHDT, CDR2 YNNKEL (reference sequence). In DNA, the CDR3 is TGTGCCAGCAGCCCCCCCGGACTAAGCGATACGCAGTATTTT. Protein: CASSPPGLSDTQYF.

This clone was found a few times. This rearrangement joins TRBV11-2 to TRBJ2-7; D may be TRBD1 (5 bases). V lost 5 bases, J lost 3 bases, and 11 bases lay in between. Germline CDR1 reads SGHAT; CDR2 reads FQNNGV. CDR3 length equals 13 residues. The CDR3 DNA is TGTGCCAGCAGCCTGAGACAGCACTACGAGCAGTACTTC. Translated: CASSLRQHYEQYF.

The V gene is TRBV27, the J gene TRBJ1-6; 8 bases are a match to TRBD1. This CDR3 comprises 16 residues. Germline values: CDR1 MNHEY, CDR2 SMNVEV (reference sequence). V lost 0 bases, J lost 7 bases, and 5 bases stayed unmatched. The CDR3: CASSLSLWDRNSPLHF. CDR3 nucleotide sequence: TGTGCCAGCAGTTTATCACTTTGGGACAGGAATTCACCCCTCCACTTT.

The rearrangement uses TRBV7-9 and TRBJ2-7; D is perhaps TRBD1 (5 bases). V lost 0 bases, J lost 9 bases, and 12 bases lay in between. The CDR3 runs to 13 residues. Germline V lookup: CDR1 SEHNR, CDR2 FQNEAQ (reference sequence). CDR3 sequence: CASSLAVERGQYF. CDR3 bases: TGTGCCAGCAGCTTAGCGGTGGAAAGGGGGCAGTACTTC. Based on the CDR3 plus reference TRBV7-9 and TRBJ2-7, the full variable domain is DTGVSQNPRHKITKRGQNVTFRCDPISEHNRLYWYRQTLGQGPEFLTYFQNEAQLEKSRLLSDRFSAERPKGSFSTLEIQRTEQGDSAMYLCASSLAVERGQYFGPGTRLTVT.

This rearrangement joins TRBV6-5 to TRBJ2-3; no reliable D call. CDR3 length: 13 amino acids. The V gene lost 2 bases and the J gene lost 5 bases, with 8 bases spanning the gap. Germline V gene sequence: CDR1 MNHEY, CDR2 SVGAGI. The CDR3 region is CASSYDGLDTQYF. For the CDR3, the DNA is TGTGCCAGCAGTTACGATGGGCTAGATACGCAGTATTTT.

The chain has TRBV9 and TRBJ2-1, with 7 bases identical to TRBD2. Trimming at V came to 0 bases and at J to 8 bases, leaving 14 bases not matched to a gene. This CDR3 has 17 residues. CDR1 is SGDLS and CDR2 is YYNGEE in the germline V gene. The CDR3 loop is CASSVDPAGLSRDEQFF. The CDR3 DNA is TGTGCCAGCAGCGTAGATCCAGCGGGGCTGTCACGAGATGAGCAGTTCTTC.

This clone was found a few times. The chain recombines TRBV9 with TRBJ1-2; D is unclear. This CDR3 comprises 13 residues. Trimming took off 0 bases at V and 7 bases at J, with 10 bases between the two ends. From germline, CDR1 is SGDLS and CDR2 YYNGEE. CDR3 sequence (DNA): TGTGCCAGCAGCGTAGTGGCAGAGGGTGGCTACACCTTC. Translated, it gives CASSVVAEGGYTF. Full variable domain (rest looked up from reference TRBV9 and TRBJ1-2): DSGVTQTPKHLITATGQRVTLRCSPRSGDLSVYWYQQSLDQGLQFLIQYYNGEERAKGNILERFSAQQFPDLHSELNLSSLELGDSALYFCASSVVAEGGYTFGSGTRLTVV.

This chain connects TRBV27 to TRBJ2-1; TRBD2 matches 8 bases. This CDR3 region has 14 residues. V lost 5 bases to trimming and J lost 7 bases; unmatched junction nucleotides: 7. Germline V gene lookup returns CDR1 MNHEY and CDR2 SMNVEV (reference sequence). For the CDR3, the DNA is TGTGCCAGCAGTCTAGCGGGCCCCAGTAATGAGCAGTTCTTC. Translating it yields CASSLAGPSNEQFF.